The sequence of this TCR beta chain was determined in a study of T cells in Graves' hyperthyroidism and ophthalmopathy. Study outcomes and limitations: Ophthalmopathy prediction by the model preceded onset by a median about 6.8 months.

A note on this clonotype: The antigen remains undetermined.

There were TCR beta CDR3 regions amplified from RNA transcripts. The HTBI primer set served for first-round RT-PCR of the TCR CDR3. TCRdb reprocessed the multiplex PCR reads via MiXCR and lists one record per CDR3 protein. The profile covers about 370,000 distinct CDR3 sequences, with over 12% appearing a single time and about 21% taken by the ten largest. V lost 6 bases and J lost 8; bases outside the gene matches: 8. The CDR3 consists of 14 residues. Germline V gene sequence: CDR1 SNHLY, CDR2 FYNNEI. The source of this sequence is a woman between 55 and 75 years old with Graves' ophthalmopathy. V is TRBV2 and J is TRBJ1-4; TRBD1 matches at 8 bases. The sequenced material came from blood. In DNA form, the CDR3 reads TGTGCCAGCAGGGAGGACAGGGCGGAGGAAAAACTGTTTTTT. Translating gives CASREDRAEEKLFF.